One and the same sample provided the 2 T cell receptor beta chains below, sequenced in a study of beta chain features in type 1 diabetes. Regarding the study as a whole: Moderately but significantly shorter TCRB CDR3s were found in Type 1 diabetes patients in all four CD4+ subsets.

Their antigen targets remain unknown. Isolated RNA was reverse transcribed in full, so expressed TCRB transcripts were sequenced. Using immunoSEQ multiplex PCR, the repertoire was profiled, and TCRdb retains in-frame clones only, with some absent. The table shows more than 300,000 clones, with roughly 13% occurring only once. Specimen: naive CD4+ T cells from blood. The receptor set was obtained from a woman under 30 with type 1 diabetes.

The rearrangement joins TRBV13 to TRBJ2-1; D is uncertain. The CDR3 length is 11 residues. Deletions cut 5 bases from V and 15 bases from J, with 14 bases between. Germline values: CDR1 PRHDT, CDR2 FYEKMQ (reference sequence). DNA for the CDR3: TGTGCCAGCAGCCCCTATAACGTTCCGTTCTTC. This translates into CASSPYNVPFF.

The chain couples TRBV14 to TRBJ1-2; the match to TRBD1 covers 7 bases. CDR3 length: 15 amino acids. Germline values: CDR1 SGHDN, CDR2 FVKESK. With V trimmed by 3 bases and J by 1 base, 5 bases remained unmatched. The chain's CDR3 is CASSHLGQYNYGYTF. CDR3 DNA sequence: TGTGCCAGCAGCCACCTGGGACAGTATAACTATGGCTACACCTTC.